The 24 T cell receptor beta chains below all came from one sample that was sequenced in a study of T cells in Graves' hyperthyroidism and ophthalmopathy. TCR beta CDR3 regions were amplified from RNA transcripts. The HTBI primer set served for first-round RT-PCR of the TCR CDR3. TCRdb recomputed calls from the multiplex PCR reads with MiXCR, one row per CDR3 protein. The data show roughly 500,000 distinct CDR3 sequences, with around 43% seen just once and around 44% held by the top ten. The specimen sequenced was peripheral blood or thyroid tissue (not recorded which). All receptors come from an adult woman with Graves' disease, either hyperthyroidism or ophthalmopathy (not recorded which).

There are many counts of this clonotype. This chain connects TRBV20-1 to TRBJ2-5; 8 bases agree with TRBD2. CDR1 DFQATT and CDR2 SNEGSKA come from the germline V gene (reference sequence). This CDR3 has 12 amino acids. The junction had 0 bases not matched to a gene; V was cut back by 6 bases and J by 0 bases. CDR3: CSATSDQETQYF. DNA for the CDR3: TGCAGTGCGACTAGCGACCAAGAGACCCAGTACTTC.

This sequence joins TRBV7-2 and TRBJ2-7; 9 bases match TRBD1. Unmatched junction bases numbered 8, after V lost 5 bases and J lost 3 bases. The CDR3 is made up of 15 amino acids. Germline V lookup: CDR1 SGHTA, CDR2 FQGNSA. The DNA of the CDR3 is TGTGCCAGCAGCACCCCGGGACAGGGTTACTACGAGCAGTACTTC. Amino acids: CASSTPGQGYYEQYF.

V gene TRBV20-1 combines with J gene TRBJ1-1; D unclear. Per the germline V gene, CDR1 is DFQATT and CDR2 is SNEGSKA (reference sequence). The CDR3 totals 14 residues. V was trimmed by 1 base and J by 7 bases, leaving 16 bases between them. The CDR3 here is CSARAGRSTNEAFF. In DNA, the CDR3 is TGCAGTGCTAGAGCGGGAAGGTCAACTAATGAAGCTTTCTTT.

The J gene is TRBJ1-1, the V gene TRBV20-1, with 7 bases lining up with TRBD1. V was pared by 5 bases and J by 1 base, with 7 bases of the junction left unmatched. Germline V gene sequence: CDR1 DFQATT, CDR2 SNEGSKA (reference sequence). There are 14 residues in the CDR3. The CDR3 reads CSAPDRTGNTEAFF. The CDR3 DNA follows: TGCAGTGCTCCGGACCGGACAGGGAACACTGAAGCTTTCTTT.

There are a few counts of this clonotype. The CDR3: CASREGNEQFF. In nucleotides, the CDR3 is TGTGCCAGCAGGGAGGGCAATGAGCAGTTCTTC. The rearrangement uses TRBV2 and TRBJ2-1, with D tentatively TRBD2 (6 bases). V shed 6 bases and J shed 6 bases, with 6 bases lying between them. Germline CDR1 SNHLY, CDR2 FYNNEI. This CDR3 spans 11 amino acids.

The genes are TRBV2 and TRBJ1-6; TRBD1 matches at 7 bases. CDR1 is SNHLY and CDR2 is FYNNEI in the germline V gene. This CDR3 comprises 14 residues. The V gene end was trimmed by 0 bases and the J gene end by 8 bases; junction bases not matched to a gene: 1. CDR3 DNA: TGTGCCAGCAGTGAAGCGGGACAGTATTCACCCCTCCACTTT. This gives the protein CASSEAGQYSPLHF.

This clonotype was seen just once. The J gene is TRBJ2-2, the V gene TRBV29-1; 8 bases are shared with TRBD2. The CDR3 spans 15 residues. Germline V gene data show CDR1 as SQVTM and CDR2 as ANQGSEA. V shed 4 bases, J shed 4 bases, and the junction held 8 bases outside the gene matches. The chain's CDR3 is CSVVSSGRTTGELFF. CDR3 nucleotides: TGCAGCGTTGTATCCAGCGGGAGAACCACCGGGGAGCTGTTTTTT.

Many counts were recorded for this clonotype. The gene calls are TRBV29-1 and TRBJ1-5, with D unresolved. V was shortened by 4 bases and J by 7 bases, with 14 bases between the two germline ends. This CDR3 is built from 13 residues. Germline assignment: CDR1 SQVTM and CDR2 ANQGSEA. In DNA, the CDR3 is TGCAGCGTTGGGGAGGGAACTTGGCAGCCCCAGCATTTT. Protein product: CSVGEGTWQPQHF.

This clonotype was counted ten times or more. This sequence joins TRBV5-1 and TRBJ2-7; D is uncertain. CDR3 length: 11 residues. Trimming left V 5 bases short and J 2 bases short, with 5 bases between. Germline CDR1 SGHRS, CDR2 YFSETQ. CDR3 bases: TGCGCCAGCAGACAAACCTACGAGCAGTACTTC. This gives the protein CASRQTYEQYF.

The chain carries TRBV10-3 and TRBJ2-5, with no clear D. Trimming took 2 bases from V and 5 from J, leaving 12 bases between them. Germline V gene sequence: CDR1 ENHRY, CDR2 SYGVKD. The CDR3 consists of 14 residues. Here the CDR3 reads CAISEGNPQETQYF. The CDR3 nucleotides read TGTGCCATCAGTGAGGGGAATCCCCAGGAGACCCAGTACTTC.

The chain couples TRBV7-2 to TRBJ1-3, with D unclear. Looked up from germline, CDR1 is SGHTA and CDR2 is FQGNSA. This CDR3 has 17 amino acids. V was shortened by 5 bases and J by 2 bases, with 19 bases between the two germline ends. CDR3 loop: CASSLIPSGRAGNTIYF. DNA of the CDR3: TGTGCCAGCAGCCTTATCCCTAGCGGGAGGGCTGGAAACACCATATATTTT.

The CDR3, as DNA: TGCAGCGTTCCCGGGAGTCGGTCCTACGAGCAGTACTTC. Translated: CSVPGSRSYEQYF. V is TRBV29-1 and J is TRBJ2-7; D might be TRBD2 (6 bases). V lost 5 bases and J lost 1, with 12 bases in between. CDR1 and CDR2 (germline): SQVTM, ANQGSEA. There are 13 residues in the CDR3.

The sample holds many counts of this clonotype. The CDR3 DNA is TGCGCCAGCAGCCAGGAGGTTTCACAGGCTGAAAAACTGTTTTTT. Its protein product is CASSQEVSQAEKLFF. This sequence joins TRBV4-1 and TRBJ1-4; perhaps TRBD1 as D (5 bases). The V gene's germline CDR1 is MGHRA and CDR2 YSYEKL. This CDR3 spans 15 amino acids. Deletions cut 3 bases from V and 7 bases from J, with 15 bases between.

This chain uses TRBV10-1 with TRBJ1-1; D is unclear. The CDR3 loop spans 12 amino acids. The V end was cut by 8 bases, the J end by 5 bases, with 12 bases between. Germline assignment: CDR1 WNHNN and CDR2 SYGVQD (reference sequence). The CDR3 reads CASQLRGTEAFF. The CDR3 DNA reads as TGCGCCAGCCAGCTTAGAGGGACTGAAGCTTTCTTT.

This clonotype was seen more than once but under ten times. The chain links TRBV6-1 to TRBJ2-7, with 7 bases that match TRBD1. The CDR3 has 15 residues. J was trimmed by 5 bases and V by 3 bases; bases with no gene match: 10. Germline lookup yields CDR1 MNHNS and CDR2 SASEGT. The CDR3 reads CASSDVIQGVDEQYF. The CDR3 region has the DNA TGTGCCAGCAGTGACGTGATTCAGGGGGTCGACGAGCAGTACTTC.

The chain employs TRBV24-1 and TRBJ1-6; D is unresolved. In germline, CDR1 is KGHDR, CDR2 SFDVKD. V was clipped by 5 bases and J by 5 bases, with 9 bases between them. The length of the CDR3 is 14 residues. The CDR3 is CATSGSQHNSPLHF. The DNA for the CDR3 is TGTGCCACCAGTGGTTCCCAGCATAATTCACCCCTCCACTTT.

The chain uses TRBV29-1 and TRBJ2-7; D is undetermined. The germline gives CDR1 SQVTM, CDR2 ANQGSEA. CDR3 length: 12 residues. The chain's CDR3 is CSLWGLGYEQYF. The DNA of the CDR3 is TGCAGTTTATGGGGATTAGGGTACGAGCAGTACTTC.

The CDR3 region has the DNA TGTGCCAGCAGTTCGACAGGGCCCTCACCCCTCCACTTT. Residues: CASSSTGPSPLHF. The chain is built from TRBV12-3 or TRBV12-4 and TRBJ1-6; 7 nucleotides line up with TRBD1. V lost 4 bases, J lost 10 bases, and 4 bases stayed unmatched. The CDR3 runs 13 residues.

This chain's CDR3 is CASSLTGQGIDEQYF. DNA for the CDR3: TGTGCCAGCAGCTTGACAGGACAGGGGATAGACGAGCAGTACTTC. The chain is built from TRBV7-9 and TRBJ2-7, with 9 bases aligning to TRBD1. Trimming removed 3 bases from V and 5 bases from J; junction bases left unmatched: 8. The CDR3 is 15 amino acids. Germline values: CDR1 SEHNR, CDR2 FQNEAQ (reference sequence). Drawing the rest from reference TRBV7-9 and TRBJ2-7, the complete variable domain is DTGVSQNPRHKITKRGQNVTFRCDPISEHNRLYWYRQTLGQGPEFLTYFQNEAQLEKSRLLSDRFSAERPKGSFSTLEIQRTEQGDSAMYLCASSLTGQGIDEQYFGPGTRLTVT.

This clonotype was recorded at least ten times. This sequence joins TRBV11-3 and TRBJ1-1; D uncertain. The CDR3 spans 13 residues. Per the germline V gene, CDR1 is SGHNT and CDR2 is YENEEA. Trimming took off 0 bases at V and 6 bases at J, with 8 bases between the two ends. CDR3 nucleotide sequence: TGTGCCAGCAGCTTAGATCCGATGGCTGAAGCTTTCTTT. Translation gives CASSLDPMAEAFF.

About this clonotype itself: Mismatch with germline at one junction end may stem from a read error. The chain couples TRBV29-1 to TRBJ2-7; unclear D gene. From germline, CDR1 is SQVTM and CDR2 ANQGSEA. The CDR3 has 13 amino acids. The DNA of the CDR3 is TGCAGCGTGAAAGGTATTTTCTCCTACGAGCAGCACTTC. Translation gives CSVKGIFSYEQHF.

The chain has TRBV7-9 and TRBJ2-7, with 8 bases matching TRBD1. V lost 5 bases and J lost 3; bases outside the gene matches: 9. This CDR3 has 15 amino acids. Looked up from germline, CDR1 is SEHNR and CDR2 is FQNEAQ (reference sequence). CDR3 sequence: CASSTSGGWNYEQYF. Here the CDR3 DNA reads TGTGCCAGCAGCACCTCAGGGGGCTGGAACTACGAGCAGTACTTC.

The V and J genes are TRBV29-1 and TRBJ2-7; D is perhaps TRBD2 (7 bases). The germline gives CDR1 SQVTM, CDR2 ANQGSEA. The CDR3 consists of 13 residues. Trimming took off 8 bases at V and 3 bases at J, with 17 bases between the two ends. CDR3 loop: CSLRGRGVYEQYF. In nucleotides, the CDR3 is TGCAGCTTAAGGGGGAGGGGGGTCTACGAGCAGTACTTC.

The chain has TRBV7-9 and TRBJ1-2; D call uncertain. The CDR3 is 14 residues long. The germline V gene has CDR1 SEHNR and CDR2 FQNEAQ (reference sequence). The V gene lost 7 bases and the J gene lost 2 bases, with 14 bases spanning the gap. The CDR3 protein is CASKKEGLNYGYTF. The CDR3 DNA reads TGTGCCAGCAAAAAGGAAGGACTGAACTATGGCTACACCTTC.